A selection of T cell receptor beta chains follows, all from one sample in a study of beta chain features in type 1 diabetes. The data were produced by immunoSEQ multiplex PCR, yet TCRdb's version contains in-frame clones alone and is incomplete. The data contain 150,000 to 170,000 clones, around 8% of them seen just once; the ten biggest clones take up 0.55% to 0.65%. What was sequenced was central memory CD4+ T cells from blood. These receptors were obtained from a man between 18 and 35 years old in good health. Each CDR3 is given without its conserved first and last residue. Expanded clones get a size class; other rows say once, few or many, or leave the size out.

abundance	len	v_gene	j_gene	CDR3aa
few	13	TRBV19	TRBJ2-1	ASYDGGADGNEQF
few	11	TRBV18	TRBJ1-2	ASCGQTNYGYT
many	11	TRBV28	TRBJ1-2	ASSGSNNYGYT
many	13	TRBV4-3	TRBJ1-2	ASSQVQGRDYGYT
NA	14	TRBV30	TRBJ2-2	AWRGSGRVETGELF
many	14	TRBV5-4	TRBJ2-7	ASSLAPFAGSYEQY
NA	16	TRBV7-2	TRBJ2-5	ASSTGTSGRAIRGTQY
few	13	TRBV11-2	TRBJ1-4	ASSFTGTVGEKLF
many	10	TRBV6-5	TRBJ1-2	ASHTVGGGYT
NA	16	TRBV19	TRBJ2-1	ASSPTSGRAAINNEQF
NA	14	TRBV11-2	TRBJ2-2	ASSWITGNPTGELF
NA	12	TRBV19	TRBJ1-2	ASSIGDSNYGYT
many	12	TRBV7-2	TRBJ1-2	ASSSSRRGEGYT
few	13	TRBV9	TRBJ1-2	ASSHSLAQEYGYT
NA	13	TRBV6-4	TRBJ1-5	ASSEVGTYCQPQH
NA	13	TRBV7-6	TRBJ2-3	ASSSDMGGTDTQY
many	15	TRBV7-9	TRBJ1-1	ASIGRAGSGQNTEAF
NA	15	TRBV18	TRBJ1-6	ASSLAQPGQGTSPLH
NA	16	TRBV12-2	TRBJ2-7	ASRLAHRRLAGDYEQY
NA	12	TRBV6-4	TRBJ2-3	ASSDEFGTDTQY
NA	12	TRBV2	TRBJ1-5	ASTPRGGNQPQH
NA	11	TRBV27	TRBJ1-1	ASRTGVSAEAF
few	12	TRBV7-2	TRBJ2-7	ASSVVQEAHEQY
NA	13	TRBV6-5	TRBJ2-5	ASSYIGTGLETQY
few	13	TRBV7-9	TRBJ1-5	ASSSSGGRNQPQH
NA	14	TRBV9	TRBJ2-3	ASSVAAGTSTDTQY
NA	13	TRBV4-2	TRBJ1-2	ASSWDRESWYGYT
NA	11	TRBV28	TRBJ1-1	ASSRPGGREAF
few	9	TRBV30	TRBJ2-3	AWGPGDTQY
NA	13	TRBV6-6	TRBJ1-2	ASSPLRPGDYGYT
few	15	TRBV14	TRBJ2-3	ASSPRVASGITDTQY
NA	13	TRBV7-9	TRBJ2-4	ASSPSRLQKNIQY
NA	11	TRBV15	TRBJ2-7	ATSGRGTYEQY
once	13	TRBV5-4	TRBJ1-5	FYGGDWRSNQPQH
few	12	TRBV7-2	TRBJ1-2	ASSGDRSSYGYT
few	13	TRBV19	TRBJ2-7	ASSIASGGLYEQY
NA	14	TRBV5-4	TRBJ2-1	ASSLIGGLSYNEQF
NA	14	TRBV15	TRBJ1-5	ATSGGREQSNQPQH
NA	13	TRBV11-1	TRBJ2-1	ASSFPTGSYNEQF
NA	15	TRBV7-8	TRBJ1-5	ASSPTLGIRGNQPQH
many	13	TRBV30	TRBJ2-1	AWSLSGSLGDEQF
NA	12	TRBV5-1	TRBJ2-3	ASSPGLAGVTQY